The 31 T cell receptor beta chains below all came from one sample that was sequenced in a study of T cell repertoires in cytomegalovirus infection. TCRdb used MiXCR to reprocess the reads, holding one entry per CDR3 protein. The profile shows about 740,000 distinct CDR3 sequences, 35% to 45% of them singletons. The sequenced sample was PBMCs. These receptor sequences come from a human donor in good health (CMV status not recorded). Some clones in this sample may be carry-over from other donors' samples.

V is TRBV20-1 and J is TRBJ1-5; D gene ambiguous. CDR3 length equals 15 residues. CDR1 is DFQATT, CDR2 SNEGSKA, per germline (reference sequence). The germline V and J ends were trimmed by 2 bases and 0 bases, with 11 bases remaining between them. This chain's CDR3 is CSARSPENSNQPQHF. DNA for the CDR3: TGCAGTGCTAGATCCCCGGAAAATAGCAATCAGCCCCAGCATTTT.

The V and J genes are TRBV28 and TRBJ2-3, with 7 bases fitting TRBD2. The germline V gene encodes CDR1 MDHEN and CDR2 SYDVKM. The length of the CDR3 is 15 residues. Here the CDR3 reads CASARKRGFTDTQYF. In nucleotides, the CDR3 is TGTGCATCAGCACGTAAGCGGGGATTCACAGATACGCAGTATTTT.

The J gene is TRBJ1-1, the V gene TRBV2; perhaps TRBD1 as D (5 bases). The CDR3 sequence is 12 residues long. The ends were cut back, 7 bases at V and 8 bases at J, with 14 bases in the middle. Germline CDR1 SNHLY, CDR2 FYNNEI. The CDR3 nucleotides read TGTGCCAGCAATCAATTTAGGGGAGAAGCTTTCTTT. Protein: CASNQFRGEAFF.

This clonotype occurred once. A much larger clone sits a single nucleotide away, making a read error possible. V gene TRBV7-2 combines with J gene TRBJ2-4; TRBD1 aligns across 12 bases. The CDR3 extends over 17 amino acids. Trimming removed 6 bases from V and 6 bases from J; junction bases left unmatched: 12. Germline CDR1 and CDR2: SGHTA and FQGNSA. CDR3 region: CTSSTRDRGLFGNIQYF. The CDR3, as DNA: TGTACCAGCAGTACCCGGGACAGGGGGCTCTTCGGAAACATTCAGTACTTC.

The chain joins TRBV30 to TRBJ1-4, with D maybe TRBD1 (6 bases). Trimming took 3 bases from V and 4 from J, leaving 9 bases between them. This CDR3 contains 13 residues. CDR1 GTSNPN and CDR2 SVGIG come from the germline V gene (reference sequence). The CDR3 DNA sequence: TGTGCCTGGAGAGGGGACAATAATGAAAAACTGTTTTTT. The encoded protein is CAWRGDNNEKLFF. The complete variable domain, with remaining parts taken from reference TRBV30 and TRBJ1-4, reads SQTIHQWPATLVQPVGSPLSLECTVEGTSNPNLYWYRQAAGRGLQLLFYSVGIGQISSEVPQNLSASRPQDRQFILSSKKLLLSDSGFYLCAWRGDNNEKLFFGSGTQLSVL.

This clonotype was counted a few times. The V call is TRBV7-9, the J call TRBJ1-4, with D uncertain. The V end was cut by 5 bases, the J end by 11 bases, with 21 bases between. Germline CDR1 reads SEHNR; CDR2 reads FQNEAQ (reference sequence). This CDR3 has 15 residues. CDR3 DNA: TGTGCCAGCAGCCCCCTGGCAGGAGGGTCGTCCAAACTGTTTTTT. Encoded protein: CASSPLAGGSSKLFF. The variable domain in full, completed from reference TRBV7-9 and TRBJ1-4, reads DTGVSQNPRHKITKRGQNVTFRCDPISEHNRLYWYRQTLGQGPEFLTYFQNEAQLEKSRLLSDRFSAERPKGSFSTLEIQRTEQGDSAMYLCASSPLAGGSSKLFFGSGTQLSVL.

This clonotype came up a few times. The J gene is TRBJ1-2, the V gene TRBV7-2, with D perhaps matching TRBD1 (6 bases). The CDR3 is made up of 13 amino acids. Trimming left V 8 bases short and J 4 bases short, with 14 bases between. In germline, CDR1 is SGHTA, CDR2 FQGNSA. The CDR3 DNA is TGTGCCAGCGGCGTGGACAGATCCTATGGCTACACCTTC. This translates into CASGVDRSYGYTF.

Remarks on this clonotype: The CDR3 end shows no conserved phenylalanine or tryptophan, and so a read error is likely. The chain joins TRBV7-2 to TRBJ2-7; the D gene is possibly TRBD2 (6 bases). Germline V gives CDR1 SGHTA, CDR2 FQGNSA. The CDR3 is made up of 21 amino acids. V gave up 5 bases and J gave up 5 bases, with 37 bases separating them. The DNA for the CDR3 is TGTGCCAGCAGCCCTAGAGTGGCGTTGTCGCGGACGGGACTTAACCCCCACGAGCAGTACTTA. It yields the protein CASSPRVALSRTGLNPHEQYL.

This clonotype was found a few times. This chain connects TRBV7-9 to TRBJ2-1; a possible D gene is TRBD1 (5 bases). Trimming left V 1 base short and J 6 bases short, with 13 bases between. Germline values: CDR1 SEHNR, CDR2 FQNEAQ (reference sequence). CDR3 length equals 15 residues. The CDR3 loop is CASSLVGANGNEQFF. The CDR3 region has the DNA TGTGCCAGCAGCTTAGTAGGGGCCAACGGCAATGAGCAGTTCTTC.

This chain connects TRBV6-1 to TRBJ2-5; D remains ambiguous. The germline V gene has CDR1 MNHNS and CDR2 SASEGT. CDR3 length: 15 residues. V was trimmed by 0 bases and J by 3 bases, leaving 11 bases between them. The CDR3 is CASSEAPLREETQYF. The CDR3 nucleotides read TGTGCCAGCAGTGAAGCGCCGCTCCGGGAAGAGACCCAGTACTTC.

The V call is TRBV4-1, the J call TRBJ2-7, with TRBD1 matching 8 bases. The V segment lost 3 bases and the J segment 1 base; nucleotides outside the gene matches: 5. This CDR3 comprises 15 residues. Germline CDR1 is MGHRA and CDR2 is YSYEKL. CDR3 protein: CASSHSDRGSYEQYF. The CDR3 coding sequence is TGCGCCAGCAGCCATTCCGACAGGGGATCCTACGAGCAGTACTTC.

This clonotype was seen ten or more times. The chain's CDR3 is CASSTWDPGQEAYEQYF. The CDR3 DNA is TGTGCCAGCAGTACCTGGGATCCGGGACAGGAGGCCTACGAGCAGTACTTC. The rearrangement joins TRBV28 to TRBJ2-7, with 8 bases matching TRBD1. The V and J ends lost 5 bases and 2 bases, in that order; junction bases with no gene match: 14. The germline CDR1 and CDR2 sequences are MDHEN and SYDVKM. The CDR3 covers 17 residues.

About this clonotype: Because the CDR3 is missing its conserved closing phenylalanine or tryptophan, this is likely a read error. CDR3 protein: CASSVSPGRENIQYL. CDR3 DNA: TGTGCCAGTAGTGTCTCTCCGGGAAGAGAGAACATTCAGTACTTA. The V call is TRBV19, the J call TRBJ2-4, with TRBD2 as a possible D gene (5 bases). The CDR3 loop spans 15 amino acids. Germline V gene sequence: CDR1 LNHDA, CDR2 SQIVND (reference sequence). Trimming cost V 5 bases and J 7 bases, with 18 bases left between them.

The chain couples TRBV27 to TRBJ1-5; no clear D. V lost 5 bases and J lost 7, with 12 bases in between. The germline V gene has CDR1 MNHEY and CDR2 SMNVEV (reference sequence). The length of the CDR3 is 13 residues. This CDR3 reads CASSPKGFQPQHF. The CDR3 DNA reads as TGTGCCAGCAGTCCCAAAGGCTTCCAGCCCCAGCATTTT.

This clonotype was counted only a few times. A much larger clonotype is one base distant, so this may be a read error. This chain links TRBV6-1 with TRBJ2-2; the D gene is possibly TRBD2 (5 bases). Trimming stripped 3 bases from V and 3 bases from J, with 5 bases between. This CDR3 has 13 amino acids. Germline-derived CDR1 and CDR2 are MNHNS and SASEGT. The CDR3: CASSDGDTGELFF. The CDR3 bases are TGTGCCAGCAGTGACGGGGACACCGGGGAGCTGTTTTTT.

The chain is built from TRBV12-3 or TRBV12-4 and TRBJ2-1; D might be TRBD1 or TRBD2, each matching 5 bases. This CDR3 comprises 14 residues. Trimming took 5 bases from V and 7 from J, leaving 15 bases between them. The CDR3 sequence: CASSPWGTGNEQFF. CDR3 sequence (DNA): TGTGCCAGCAGTCCTTGGGGGACGGGAAATGAGCAGTTCTTC.

The chain couples TRBV6-1 to TRBJ2-5; no firm D call. V lost 2 bases to trimming and J lost 0 bases, with 10 bases between them. Germline loops: CDR1 MNHNS, CDR2 SASEGT. The CDR3 runs 15 residues. The CDR3 reads CASSERISYQETQYF. In nucleotides, the CDR3 is TGTGCCAGCAGTGAAAGGATTTCGTACCAAGAGACCCAGTACTTC.

The sample holds many counts of this clonotype. This chain links TRBV7-2 with TRBJ1-1, with a weak D call TRBD1 (5 bases). Per germline, CDR1 SGHTA and CDR2 FQGNSA. CDR3 size: 17 residues. The germline V and J ends were trimmed by 2 bases and 7 bases, with 23 bases remaining between them. In DNA, the CDR3 is TGTGCCAGCAGCTTAAGCCCCGTCAGGGACTACGGTGGTGAAGCTTTCTTT. As protein: CASSLSPVRDYGGEAFF.

V is TRBV9 and J is TRBJ2-2; D might be TRBD2 (5 bases). This CDR3 is 12 amino acids long. The germline V gene has CDR1 SGDLS and CDR2 YYNGEE. With 7 bases removed from V and 8 bases from J, the gap between germline ends came to 12 bases. The CDR3 is CASGSWRGELFF. CDR3 sequence (DNA): TGTGCCAGCGGGAGTTGGCGGGGGGAGCTGTTTTTT.

This clonotype was counted a few times. The chain recombines TRBV7-9 with TRBJ2-2; either TRBD1 or TRBD2 may fit D (5 bases each). CDR1 and CDR2 from the germline V gene are SEHNR and FQNEAQ (reference sequence). This CDR3 contains 14 residues. The V gene lost 9 bases and the J gene lost 0 bases, with 11 bases spanning the gap. The CDR3 sequence is CARCEGPNTGELFF. The CDR3 bases are TGTGCCAGGTGCGAGGGACCGAACACCGGGGAGCTGTTTTTT.

This clonotype was observed a few times. The genes are TRBV6-1 and TRBJ1-1; the D gene is possibly TRBD1 (5 bases). Trimming pared 8 bases from V and 4 bases from J, leaving 17 bases between. CDR1 and CDR2 from the germline V gene are MNHNS and SASEGT. The length of the CDR3 is 14 residues. The CDR3, as DNA: TGTGCCAGCCGCAGACCCAGGGAAAGCACTGAAGCTTTCTTT. Translation: CASRRPRESTEAFF.

This rearrangement joins TRBV10-3 to TRBJ2-5, with D possibly being TRBD1 or TRBD2 (5 bases each). Germline CDR1 reads ENHRY; CDR2 reads SYGVKD. The CDR3 totals 15 residues. Trimming took off 2 bases at V and 1 base at J, with 11 bases between the two ends. The CDR3 is CAISETPGPQETQYF. The DNA of the CDR3 is TGTGCCATCAGTGAGACACCGGGGCCCCAAGAGACCCAGTACTTC.

Only a few counts were recorded for this clonotype. In DNA, the CDR3 is TGTGCCAGCAGCTTAGCGGCCAGGGGGGAAGAGACCCAGTACTTC. Residues: CASSLAARGEETQYF. The V call is TRBV7-8, the J call TRBJ2-5; tentatively, D is TRBD1 (7 bases). Germline V gene lookup returns CDR1 SGHVS and CDR2 FQNEAQ. The ends were cut back, 0 bases at V and 3 bases at J, with 11 bases in the middle. The CDR3 covers 15 residues.

This chain links TRBV11-2 with TRBJ2-6; 9 positions match TRBD1. V lost 7 bases, J lost 0 bases, and 10 bases stayed unmatched. Germline V gene sequence: CDR1 SGHAT, CDR2 FQNNGV. There are 18 residues in the CDR3. The CDR3 DNA is TGTGCCAGCATGCTCCGGACAGGGGAAGTCTCTGGGGCCAACGTCCTGACTTTC. Protein: CASMLRTGEVSGANVLTF.

This chain joins TRBV5-5 and TRBJ1-1, with TRBD1 identical over 7 bases. J was trimmed by 8 bases and V by 0 bases; bases with no gene match: 10. The CDR3 totals 15 residues. From germline, CDR1 is SGHKS and CDR2 YYEKEE (reference sequence). CDR3 coding DNA: TGTGCCAGCAGCTTGGTTTCAATATTGGGACAGGAAGCTTTCTTT. Translated, it gives CASSLVSILGQEAFF.

This clonotype was seen a handful of times. The V and J genes are TRBV9 and TRBJ1-2; no clear D. This CDR3 is built from 13 residues. The V and J ends lost 5 bases and 2 bases respectively, with 10 bases between them. Germline V gene data show CDR1 as SGDLS and CDR2 as YYNGEE. The CDR3 here is CASRGFGNYGYTF. DNA of the CDR3: TGTGCCAGCAGAGGCTTCGGGAACTATGGCTACACCTTC.

Comment on this clonotype: The conserved phenylalanine or tryptophan is not found at the CDR3 terminus, so this likely reflects a read error. The genes are TRBV19 and TRBJ1-5; no clear D gene. Per germline, CDR1 LNHDA and CDR2 SQIVND (reference sequence). The CDR3 covers 15 residues. The V end was cut by 3 bases, the J end by 0 bases, with 9 bases between. CDR3 protein: CASSIQTNSNQPQHL. The CDR3 nucleotides are TGTGCCAGTAGTATCCAGACGAATAGCAATCAGCCCCAGCATCTT.

This clonotype was seen a handful of times. This chain links TRBV25-1 with TRBJ2-5; 7 bases are a match to TRBD2. The germline gives CDR1 MGHDK, CDR2 SYGVNS. The CDR3 has 15 amino acids. With 5 bases clipped from V and 5 bases from J, the junction kept 11 bases outside the gene matches. The DNA of the CDR3 is TGTGCCAGCAGTCAACCTGGGGGGGTCCGGGAGACCCAGTACTTC. Amino acids: CASSQPGGVRETQYF.

Concerning this clonotype: The junction departs from germline at one end; a sequencing error may be responsible. CDR3 in amino acids: CARSLSGLYEQYF. CDR3 DNA: TGTGCCCGCAGTTTAAGCGGGCTTTACGAGCAGTACTTC. This rearrangement joins TRBV27 to TRBJ2-7, with a weak D call TRBD2 (6 bases). Looked up from germline, CDR1 is MNHEY and CDR2 is SMNVEV (reference sequence). The CDR3 extends over 13 amino acids.

The J gene is TRBJ1-1, the V gene TRBV28; unclear D gene. CDR3 length: 16 residues. Trimming took 4 bases from V and 5 from J, leaving 20 bases between them. Germline V gene data show CDR1 as MDHEN and CDR2 as SYDVKM. The CDR3 sequence: CASSSTPGAQGTEAFF. CDR3 nucleotides: TGTGCCAGCAGTTCAACCCCAGGTGCACAAGGTACTGAAGCTTTCTTT.

This rearrangement joins TRBV5-1 to TRBJ1-1; 7 bases are a match to TRBD1. From germline, CDR1 is SGHRS and CDR2 YFSETQ. J lost 5 bases, V lost 0 bases, and 4 bases had no gene match. This CDR3 comprises 14 residues. CDR3 sequence reads: CASSLEGGATEAFF. DNA for the CDR3: TGCGCCAGCAGCTTGGAAGGGGGCGCGACTGAAGCTTTCTTT.